The clone carrying this TCR beta chain was found many times. The source of the sample is a study of T cells in Graves' hyperthyroidism and ophthalmopathy. Trimming pared 5 bases from V and 3 bases from J, leaving 13 bases between. This CDR3 has 14 residues. In germline, CDR1 is MNHEY, CDR2 SVGEGT. RNA transcripts were the template for amplifying TCR beta CDR3 regions. TCR CDR3 underwent first-round RT-PCR with the HTBI primer set. TCRdb passed the multiplex PCR reads through MiXCR, listing each CDR3 protein once. The table shows hundreds of thousands of distinct CDR3 sequences, with over 15% occurring only once.

The sequenced sample was blood. This clonotype was obtained from a woman between 18 and 29 years old with Graves' hyperthyroidism. This chain connects TRBV6-2 or TRBV6-3 to TRBJ2-5, with D hard to call. The CDR3 protein is CASSMGRIEETQYF. CDR3 in DNA: TGTGCCAGCAGTATGGGTAGGATTGAAGAGACCCAGTACTTC.